Below, 16 T cell receptor beta chains from the same sample are listed, as sequenced in a study of blood T cell repertoires in COVID-19. TCRdb keeps only in-frame clones here, not all; method: immunoSEQ multiplex PCR. The sample records 200,000 to 300,000 clones, approximately 88% being singletons. Sequencing was done on a sample of PBMCs or T cells enriched from blood (not recorded which). The receptor set was obtained from a woman aged 40 to 50 with acute COVID-19.

The V gene is TRBV29-1, the J gene TRBJ2-5; TRBD2 might be the D (7 bases). V was shortened by 3 bases and J by 1 base, with 15 bases between the two germline ends. Germline V gene sequence: CDR1 SQVTM, CDR2 ANQGSEA. The CDR3 covers 15 residues. The CDR3 sequence is CSVEAYGGRQETQYF. CDR3 sequence (DNA): TGCAGCGTTGAGGCGTACGGGGGGCGCCAAGAGACCCAGTACTTC.

This clone occurred once. The genes are TRBV5-1 and TRBJ2-5; possibly TRBD2 for D (5 bases). V lost 3 bases and J lost 5, with 8 bases in between. The germline CDR1 and CDR2 sequences are SGHRS and YFSETQ. The CDR3 spans 12 residues. The CDR3 spells CASSSRRETQYF. Written as DNA, the CDR3 is TGCGCCAGCAGCTCCAGGAGGGAGACCCAGTACTTC.

The chain joins TRBV10-3 to TRBJ1-3, with D tentatively TRBD1 (6 bases). Germline CDR1 ENHRY, CDR2 SYGVKD. V lost 4 bases to trimming and J lost 2 bases, with 12 bases between them. The CDR3 runs to 15 residues. CDR3 sequence reads: CAISGTGTTGNTIYF. CDR3 sequence (DNA): TGTGCCATCAGTGGTACGGGGACAACTGGAAACACCATATATTTT.

The chain has TRBV18 and TRBJ1-2; D might be TRBD1 (6 bases). This CDR3 spans 16 amino acids. Deletions cut 1 base from V and 3 bases from J, with 15 bases between. CDR1 is KGHSH, CDR2 LQKENI, per germline. The CDR3 loop reads CASSPLDRITDYGYTF. As DNA, the CDR3 is TGTGCCAGCTCACCACTTGACAGGATTACGGACTATGGCTACACCTTC.

The V call is TRBV19, the J call TRBJ1-5; 9 bases map to TRBD1. The CDR3 runs to 15 residues. J lost 2 bases, V lost 8 bases, and 7 bases had no gene match. The germline V gene has CDR1 LNHDA and CDR2 SQIVND (reference sequence). The CDR3 DNA sequence: TGTGCCAGTCACAGGGGGCGCGGGGGCAATCAGCCCCAGCATTTT. This encodes CASHRGRGGNQPQHF.

The rearrangement links TRBV3-1 (or the pseudogene TRBV3-2) to TRBJ1-6; the D gene is possibly TRBD1 (5 bases). Trimming cost V 0 bases and J 6 bases, with 15 bases left between them. CDR3 length: 17 residues. The germline CDR1 and CDR2 sequences are LGHDT and YNNKEL (reference sequence). CDR3 sequence (DNA): TGTGCCAGCAGCCAAGACCGGTTTGGAAGGGGTAATTCACCCCTCCACTTT. Protein product: CASSQDRFGRGNSPLHF.

V usage is TRBV19 and J usage is TRBJ2-1, with 8 nucleotides matching TRBD2. CDR1 and CDR2 from the germline V gene are LNHDA and SQIVND (reference sequence). The ends lost 1 base at V and 0 bases at J; junction bases unmatched: 2. This CDR3 is built from 16 residues. This chain's CDR3 is CASSIAGGLSYNEQFF. CDR3 nucleotides: TGTGCCAGTAGTATAGCGGGGGGGCTCTCCTACAATGAGCAGTTCTTC.

The V and J genes are TRBV2 and TRBJ1-1, with D perhaps TRBD1 (5 bases). This CDR3 is built from 13 residues. Trimming stripped 8 bases from V and 2 bases from J, with 12 bases between. Germline V lookup: CDR1 SNHLY, CDR2 FYNNEI. CDR3 nucleotides: TGTGCCAGCGGGTTAAGGGGCAACACTGAAGCTTTCTTT. This codes for CASGLRGNTEAFF. The variable domain in full, completed from reference TRBV2 and TRBJ1-1, reads EPEVTQTPSHQVTQMGQEVILRCVPISNHLYFYWYRQILGQKVEFLVSFYNNEISEKSEIFDDQFSVERPDGSNFTLKIRSTKLEDSAMYFCASGLRGNTEAFFGQGTRLTVV.

The V and J genes are TRBV21-1 and TRBJ2-1; TRBD1 reflects the table's D call only, with no check against the DNA. TRBV21-1 is marked as a pseudogene. The length of the CDR3 is 15 residues. As DNA, the CDR3 is TGTGCCAGCGAATCCGACAGGGATCCCTACAATGAGCAGTTCTTC. Translation: CASESDRDPYNEQFF.

The rearrangement joins TRBV11-2 to TRBJ2-2; 9 bases align to TRBD2. The CDR3 is 18 amino acids. V shed 0 bases, J shed 7 bases, and the junction held 12 bases outside the gene matches. CDR1 and CDR2 (germline): SGHAT, FQNNGV. The CDR3 DNA reads TGTGCCAGCAGCTTAGATCGGAGCGGGGGGCCGTCAATCGGGGAGCTGTTTTTT. Translating it yields CASSLDRSGGPSIGELFF.

The chain employs TRBV5-4 and TRBJ1-2; D is uncertain. CDR1 is SGHNT and CDR2 is YYREEE in the germline V gene (reference sequence). The germline V and J ends were trimmed by 0 bases and 5 bases, with 2 bases remaining between them. This CDR3 is built from 11 residues. The CDR3 DNA follows: TGTGCCAGCAGCTTGGCGTATGGCTACACCTTC. This translates into CASSLAYGYTF. The full variable domain, in which reference TRBV5-4 and TRBJ1-2 provide the parts outside the CDR3, is ETGVTQSPTHLIKTRGQQVTLRCSSQSGHNTVSWYQQALGQGPQFIFQYYREEENGRGNFPPRFSGLQFPNYSSELNVNALELDDSALYLCASSLAYGYTFGSGTRLTVV.

The V and J genes are TRBV5-1 and TRBJ1-3; 7 nucleotides match TRBD1. CDR3 length equals 15 residues. CDR1 is SGHRS, CDR2 YFSETQ, per germline. V trimming: 0 bases; J trimming: 3 bases; junction bases outside the gene matches: 3. In nucleotides, the CDR3 is TGCGCCAGCAGCTTGGAGTCAGGGGGTGGAAACACCATATATTTT. Protein: CASSLESGGGNTIYF.

J is TRBJ1-3 and V is TRBV19; weak D call: TRBD1 (6 bases). The CDR3 has 13 amino acids. Germline V lookup: CDR1 LNHDA, CDR2 SQIVND (reference sequence). Between the trimmed V and J ends, which lost 6 bases and 7 bases, there was a span of 13 bases. The CDR3 protein is CASRNRVGNTIYF. CDR3 in DNA: TGTGCCAGTAGGAACAGGGTTGGCAACACCATATATTTT.

V usage is TRBV7-2 and J usage is TRBJ1-6; D may be TRBD1 (6 bases). Germline V gene sequence: CDR1 SGHTA, CDR2 FQGNSA. There are 13 residues in the CDR3. V gave up 5 bases and J gave up 8 bases, with 10 bases separating them. The chain's CDR3 is CASSPGQDSPLHF. For the CDR3, the DNA is TGTGCCAGCAGCCCGGGACAAGATTCACCCCTCCACTTT.

This chain connects TRBV28 to TRBJ1-1; D uncertain. This CDR3 has 14 residues. The ends were cut back, 5 bases at V and 2 bases at J, with 12 bases in the middle. Germline V gene sequence: CDR1 MDHEN, CDR2 SYDVKM. CDR3 residues: CASSLLTPNTEAFF. In DNA form, the CDR3 reads TGTGCCAGCAGTCTACTAACACCCAACACTGAAGCTTTCTTT.

The chain carries TRBV7-2 and TRBJ2-3; 13 bases fit TRBD2. There are 16 residues in the CDR3. Germline V gene data show CDR1 as SGHTA and CDR2 as FQGNSA. The V gene end was trimmed by 5 bases and the J gene end by 2 bases; junction bases not matched to a gene: 4. The CDR3, as DNA: TGTGCCAGCAGCCAAGGGACTAGCGGGACCACAGATACGCAGTATTTT. It specifies CASSQGTSGTTDTQYF.